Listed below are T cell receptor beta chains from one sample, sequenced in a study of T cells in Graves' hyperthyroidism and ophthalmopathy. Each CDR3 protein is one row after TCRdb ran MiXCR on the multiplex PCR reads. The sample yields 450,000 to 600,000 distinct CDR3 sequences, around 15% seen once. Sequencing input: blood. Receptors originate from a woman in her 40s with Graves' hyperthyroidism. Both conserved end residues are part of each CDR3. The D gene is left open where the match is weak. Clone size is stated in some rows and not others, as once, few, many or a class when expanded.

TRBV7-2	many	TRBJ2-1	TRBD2	TGTGCCAGCAGTTTGAGCGGGACTAACAATGAGCAGTTCTTC	CASSLSGTNNEQFF
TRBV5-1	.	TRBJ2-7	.	TGCGCCAGCAGCTTTGAGGGAGTAGAGCTCGAGCAGTACTTC	CASSFEGVELEQYF
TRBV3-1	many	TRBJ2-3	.	TGTGCCAGCAGCCCCCCCAGCGCTTCTCGCACAGATACGCAGTATTTT	CASSPPSASRTDTQYF
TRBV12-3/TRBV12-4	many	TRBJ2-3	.	TGTGCCAGCAGCTCGAACCGGGACTCCACGGGAGATACGCAGTATTTT	CASSSNRDSTGDTQYF
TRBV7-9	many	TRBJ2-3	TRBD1	TGTGCCAGCAGCCGGGGTGGACAGGTCACAGATACGCAGTATTTT	CASSRGGQVTDTQYF
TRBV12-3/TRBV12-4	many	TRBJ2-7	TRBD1	TGTGCCAGCAGTTTATCTTCCTGGACAGGGACAAACGAGCAGTACTTC	CASSLSSWTGTNEQYF
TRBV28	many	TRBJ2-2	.	TGTGCCAGCACCCTTCAGATAAACACCGGGGAGCTGTTTTTT	CASTLQINTGELFF
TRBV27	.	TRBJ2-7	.	TGTGCCAGCAGTTTAGGGACTCCCCGTTTGTACGAGCAGTACTTC	CASSLGTPRLYEQYF
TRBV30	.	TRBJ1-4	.	TGTGCCTGGAGCTTTGGCAGCGCAAATGAAAAACTGTTTTTT	CAWSFGSANEKLFF
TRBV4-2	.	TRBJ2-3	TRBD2	TGTGCCAGCAGCCAAGAAACTCTAGCGGACACAGATACGCAGTATTTT	CASSQETLADTDTQYF
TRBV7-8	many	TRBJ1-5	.	TGTGCCAGCAGCTCAGCGGGGGCCCTAAACAATCAGCCCCAGCATTTT	CASSSAGALNNQPQHF
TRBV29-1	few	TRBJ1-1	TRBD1	TGCAGCGTTACACAGGGGACAGACACTGAAGCTTTCTTT	CSVTQGTDTEAFF
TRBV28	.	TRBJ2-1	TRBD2	TGTGCCAGCAGTTCCCCGGGTAGCGGGAGGAACAATGAGCAGTTCTTC	CASSSPGSGRNNEQFF
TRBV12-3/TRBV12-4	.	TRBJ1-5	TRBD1	TGTGCCAGCAGGACCGGACAGGGGAGAAATCAGCCCCAGCATTTT	CASRTGQGRNQPQHF
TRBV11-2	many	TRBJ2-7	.	TGTGCCAGCAGCTTAGTGGGAAGCTGGGCTCGGGAGCAGTACTTC	CASSLVGSWAREQYF
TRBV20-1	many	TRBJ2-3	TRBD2	TGCAGTGCTAGAGATCCCCCCGGCGGGAGGGGCACAGATACGCAGTATTTT	CSARDPPGGRGTDTQYF
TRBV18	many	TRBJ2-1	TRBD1	TGTGCCAGCTCGCTGGGACAGGGGCTCTACAATGAGCAGTTCTTC	CASSLGQGLYNEQFF
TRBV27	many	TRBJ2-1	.	TGTGCCAGCAGTTTATCGGCGGGCTACTACAATGAGCAGTTCTTC	CASSLSAGYYNEQFF
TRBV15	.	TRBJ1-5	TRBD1	TGTGCCACCGGGCAGGGGGGCCTGGGGAGCAATCAGCCCCAGCATTTT	CATGQGGLGSNQPQHF
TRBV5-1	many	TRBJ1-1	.	TGCGCCAGCAGCTTGGAAGTCAGCACTGAAGCTTTCTTT	CASSLEVSTEAFF
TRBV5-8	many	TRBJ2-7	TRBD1	TGTGCCAGCAGCTTTGGACAGGCTCCGGATGAGCAGTACTTC	CASSFGQAPDEQYF
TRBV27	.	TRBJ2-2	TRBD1	TGTGCCAGCTTCTCTCCCCGGACAGGGAACACCGGGGAGCTGTTTTTT	CASFSPRTGNTGELFF
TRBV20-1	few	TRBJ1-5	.	TGCAGTGCTAGCCGAGGGTTAGGAGGGGATAGCAATCAGCCCCAGCATTTT	CSASRGLGGDSNQPQHF
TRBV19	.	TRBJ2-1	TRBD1	TGTGCCAGTAGCCGACAGGGGCCAGCCTCCTACAATGAGCAGTTCTTC	CASSRQGPASYNEQFF
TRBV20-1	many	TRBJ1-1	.	TGCAGTGCTAGAGCAGGCCCGGGTGGCCTGAACACTGAAGCTTTCTTT	CSARAGPGGLNTEAFF
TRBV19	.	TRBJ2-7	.	TGTGCCAGTAGTATGGCAGGGAACACCTACGAGCAGTACTTC	CASSMAGNTYEQYF
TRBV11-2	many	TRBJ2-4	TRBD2	TGTGCCAGCAGCATCGGGACTAGCAAAAACATTCAGTACTTC	CASSIGTSKNIQYF
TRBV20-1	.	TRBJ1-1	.	TGCAGTGCTAAGTCCGGCAGTATTGAAGCTTCCTTT	CSAKSGSIEASF
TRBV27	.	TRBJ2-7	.	TGTGCCAGCAGTTTCAAGAACAGGGAGTCGCGCGAGCAGTACTTC	CASSFKNRESREQYF
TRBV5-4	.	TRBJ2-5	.	TGTGCCAGCAGTAAGGGAAGCCAGGCGGACTTC	CASSKGSQADF
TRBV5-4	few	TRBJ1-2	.	TGTGCCAGCAGCAAAACCGCGGGCTCTGGCTACACCTTC	CASSKTAGSGYTF
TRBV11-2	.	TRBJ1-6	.	TGTGCCAGCAGCTTAGCTCAGACTCATGGTTCACCCCTCCACTTT	CASSLAQTHGSPLHF